This passage covers 20 T cell receptor beta chains from one sample sequenced in a study of shared clonotypes between healthy human individuals (dated by TCRdb to between 2020 and 2021). Library generation was performed with the immunoSEQ multiplex PCR assay. As stored in TCRdb, this immuneACCESS dataset retains in-frame rearrangements with V and J assigned. A fraction of the clones does not appear; measured against another copy, unresolved V genes explain less than half of the discrepancy, and the remainder lacks a known reason. Within this sample are 2 million to 2.5 million clones, with around 95% of them counted one time only. The ten largest make up around 0.13% of the sample. The sample consisted of naive CD4+ T cells sorted from blood. Read against the paper, the sample's cell subset or site label means: CD45RA+ positively selected. The receptors were sampled from a man aged 18-30 years in good health.

The genes are TRBV28 and TRBJ1-2, with TRBD1 matching 12 bases. Germline values: CDR1 MDHEN, CDR2 SYDVKM. The CDR3 has 13 residues. The V and J ends lost 4 bases and 7 bases, in that order; junction bases with no gene match: 1. The DNA of the CDR3 is TGTGCCAGCAGTTCGGGACAGGGGGCTGGCTACACCTTC. It specifies CASSSGQGAGYTF.

The chain carries TRBV5-4 and TRBJ2-7; a possible D gene is TRBD1 (8 bases). The CDR3 contains 14 residues. Germline loops: CDR1 SGHNT, CDR2 YYREEE (reference sequence). Trimming removed 4 bases at V and 4 bases at J, with 15 bases between. The CDR3 nucleotides read TGTGCCAGCAGCCCAAAACAGGGGGGGTACGAGCAGTACTTC. Its translation is CASSPKQGGYEQYF.

This clone was counted a single time. This chain links TRBV7-3 with TRBJ2-3, with D perhaps TRBD2 (6 bases). Germline V CDR1 and CDR2: SGHTA, FQGTGA. With 3 bases removed from V and 1 base from J, the gap between germline ends came to 11 bases. The CDR3 consists of 15 residues. CDR3 DNA sequence: TGTGCCAGCAGCTTCGAGGGGACTGGCACAGATACGCAGTATTTT. Its protein product is CASSFEGTGTDTQYF.

This sequence joins TRBV25-1 and TRBJ1-5; tentatively, D is TRBD1 (5 bases). The CDR3 loop spans 14 amino acids. V dropped 5 bases and J dropped 3 bases, with 11 bases sitting between them. Germline-derived CDR1 and CDR2 are MGHDK and SYGVNS. The CDR3 DNA reads TGTGCCAGCAGTCAAACAGGTAACAATCAGCCCCAGCATTTT. Its protein is CASSQTGNNQPQHF.

The chain's CDR3 is CASSLTGVAYEQYF. CDR3 DNA: TGTGCCAGCAGCTTAACCGGGGTGGCCTACGAGCAGTACTTC. The genes are TRBV7-8 and TRBJ2-7; D is possibly TRBD2 (5 bases). Germline-derived CDR1 and CDR2 are SGHVS and FQNEAQ. V was pared by 2 bases and J by 2 bases, with 10 bases between. CDR3 size: 14 residues.

V and J are TRBV30 and TRBJ1-1; no firm D call. The germline V gene encodes CDR1 GTSNPN and CDR2 SVGIG (reference sequence). The V gene lost 5 bases and the J gene lost 2 bases, with 12 bases spanning the gap. The CDR3 consists of 13 residues. The CDR3 coding sequence is TGTGCCTGGGTCGACACGGTTAACACTGAAGCTTTCTTT. As protein: CAWVDTVNTEAFF.

The chain has TRBV9 and TRBJ2-3, with 7 bases lining up with TRBD1. V was pared by 4 bases and J by 2 bases, with 19 bases of the junction left unmatched. Germline V CDR1 and CDR2: SGDLS, YYNGEE. The CDR3 covers 19 residues. CDR3 protein: CASSLLHGTAEPNTDTQYF. The DNA for the CDR3 is TGTGCCAGCAGCCTGCTGCACGGGACAGCCGAACCGAACACAGATACGCAGTATTTT.

The gene calls are TRBV14 and TRBJ2-7; no firm D call. V lost 4 bases, J lost 5 bases, and 12 bases lay in between. This CDR3 spans 13 amino acids. CDR1 and CDR2 (germline): SGHDN, FVKESK. As DNA, the CDR3 is TGTGCCAGCAGCCTGGGCCCTAGTGACGAGCAGTACTTC. Its protein product is CASSLGPSDEQYF.

The V gene is TRBV9, the J gene TRBJ1-1; no definite D call. Germline V CDR1 and CDR2: SGDLS, YYNGEE. V was pared by 4 bases and J by 3 bases, with 13 bases between. The CDR3 spans 14 residues. The CDR3 nucleotides read TGTGCCAGCAGCCGGGTGGGCCCCGACACTGAAGCTTTCTTT. It yields the protein CASSRVGPDTEAFF.

The J gene is TRBJ2-5, the V gene TRBV12-5; no firm D call. The CDR3 runs 14 residues. Germline CDR1 is LGHNT and CDR2 is FRNRAP. Trimming took off 1 base at V and 2 bases at J, with 8 bases between the two ends. CDR3 DNA sequence: TGTGCTAGTGGTTTGGCTTTTCGGCAAGAGACCCAGTACTTC. It codes for CASGLAFRQETQYF. The full variable domain, with the rest looked up from reference TRBV12-5 and TRBJ2-5, is DARVTQTPRHKVTEMGQEVTMRCQPILGHNTVFWYRQTMMQGLELLAYFRNRAPLDDSGMPKDRFSAEMPDATLATLKIQPSEPRDSAVYFCASGLAFRQETQYFGPGTRLLVL.

The chain uses TRBV19 and TRBJ1-4; D not certain. The CDR3 has 14 amino acids. Germline CDR1 is LNHDA and CDR2 is SQIVND (reference sequence). V was trimmed by 6 bases and J by 0 bases, leaving 8 bases between them. In DNA form, the CDR3 reads TGTGCCAGTAGGGCACCTGCAACTAATGAAAAACTGTTTTTT. It is translated as CASRAPATNEKLFF.

V is TRBV28 and J is TRBJ1-5, with a tentative D call TRBD1 (5 bases). Trimming pared 2 bases from V and 0 bases from J, leaving 11 bases between. Germline CDR1 MDHEN, CDR2 SYDVKM. This CDR3 region has 16 residues. CDR3 in DNA: TGTGCCAGCAGTTTAGGGGCAGGGCTTAGCAATCAGCCCCAGCATTTT. Encoded protein: CASSLGAGLSNQPQHF.

V gene TRBV11-2 combines with J gene TRBJ2-1; D may be TRBD2 (7 bases). This CDR3 is 16 amino acids long. The V gene's germline CDR1 is SGHAT and CDR2 FQNNGV. The germline V and J ends were trimmed by 1 base and 7 bases, with 17 bases remaining between them. The CDR3 spells CASSLGGPGRMNEQFF. The CDR3 nucleotides read TGTGCCAGCAGCTTAGGGGGGCCCGGGAGGATGAATGAGCAGTTCTTC.

A word on this clone: A much larger clone differs by one base, so this may be a read error. This CDR3 is also generated by other DNA sequences in the sample. The chain couples TRBV5-1 to TRBJ2-5, with D hard to call. Germline loops: CDR1 SGHRS, CDR2 YFSETQ. V lost 2 bases to trimming and J lost 1 base, with 3 bases between them. The CDR3 totals 12 residues. The CDR3 here is CASSFGQETQYF. The CDR3 DNA is TGCGCCAGCAGCTTCGGCCAAGAGACCCAGTACTTC.

The chain links TRBV27 to TRBJ1-1; 7 nucleotides agree with TRBD1. V lost 6 bases and J lost 4; bases outside the gene matches: 11. The CDR3 spans 15 residues. The V gene's germline CDR1 is MNHEY and CDR2 SMNVEV (reference sequence). The CDR3 DNA follows: TGTGCCAGCAGCCGGACAGGAGATGGGGCCACTGAAGCTTTCTTT. Protein sequence: CASSRTGDGATEAFF.

V usage is TRBV2 and J usage is TRBJ2-3; D remains unclear. The length of the CDR3 is 15 residues. Trimming shortened V by 6 bases and J by 6 bases, and 19 bases separated the two germline ends. CDR1 and CDR2 from the germline V gene are SNHLY and FYNNEI. This CDR3 is CASRANNSPTDTQYF. CDR3 nucleotides: TGTGCCAGCAGGGCCAACAATTCTCCGACGGATACGCAGTATTTT.

As regards this clone: The DNA is omitted, as the CDR3 cannot be located on it reliably, and the CDR3 follows TCRdb's listing. The CDR3 reads CASSRGEQYFGPGTGGGEQYF. The V gene is TRBV5-1, the J gene TRBJ2-7. Germline lookup yields CDR1 SGHRS and CDR2 YFSETQ. The CDR3 length equals 21 residues, ends included.

This clone came up once. The rearrangement links TRBV5-5 to TRBJ2-7; 10 bases agree with TRBD1. CDR3 length equals 16 residues. With V trimmed by 4 bases and J by 2 bases, 9 bases remained unmatched. From germline, CDR1 is SGHKS and CDR2 YYEKEE (reference sequence). As DNA, the CDR3 is TGTGCCAGCAGCCTATCAGCCGGGACAGGGGCCTACGAGCAGTACTTC. As protein: CASSLSAGTGAYEQYF.

V gene TRBV27 combines with J gene TRBJ1-2; 10 nucleotides agree with TRBD1. Germline V CDR1 and CDR2: MNHEY, SMNVEV (reference sequence). Germline trimming cut 5 bases from V and 8 bases from J; bases unmatched to any gene: 8. The CDR3 is 14 residues long. As DNA, the CDR3 is TGTGCCAGCAGTCCACGGGACAGGGGCCTGGGCTACACCTTC. Protein product: CASSPRDRGLGYTF.

The chain's CDR3 is CASRYGQASNTEAFF. In DNA, the CDR3 is TGTGCCAGCAGGTACGGACAGGCCTCTAACACTGAAGCTTTCTTT. This sequence joins TRBV6-5 and TRBJ1-1; 7 bases fit TRBD1. The CDR3 is made up of 15 amino acids. Germline V gives CDR1 MNHEY, CDR2 SVGAGI. J was trimmed by 2 bases and V by 6 bases; bases with no gene match: 9.